Listed here are 21 T cell receptor beta chains from one sample, sequenced in a study of neoadjuvant anti-PD-1 for oral cavity cancer. TCRdb keeps only in-frame clones here, not all; method: immunoSEQ multiplex PCR. This table has 7,000 or so clones, approximately 46% appearing once. The specimen was tumor tissue, collected before nivolumab (anti-PD-1) treatment. All receptors derive from a person aged 35 to 85 with oral cavity squamous cell carcinoma.

This clone was detected only a few times. The CDR3 region is CASSKGPNTGELFF. The CDR3 DNA follows: TGTGCCAGCAGTAAGGGTCCGAACACCGGGGAGCTGTTTTTT. The genes are TRBV7-2 and TRBJ2-2; D is unresolved. CDR3 length equals 14 residues. Germline V CDR1 and CDR2: SGHTA, FQGNSA. Trimming left V 6 bases short and J 0 bases short, with 8 bases between.

This chain connects TRBV7-9 to TRBJ2-5; 8 bases align to TRBD1. The CDR3 spans 15 residues. Germline V gives CDR1 SEHNR, CDR2 FQNEAQ (reference sequence). J gave up 2 bases and V 5 bases, and 7 bases lay outside the gene matches. The CDR3 DNA is TGTGCCAGCAGCCAAAGGACAGGGCGGCAAGAGACCCAGTACTTC. Translated, it gives CASSQRTGRQETQYF.

This chain connects TRBV30 to TRBJ1-6; maybe TRBD1 (5 bases). This CDR3 has 14 residues. Germline V CDR1 and CDR2: GTSNPN, SVGIG (reference sequence). Trimming shortened V by 3 bases and J by 9 bases, and 15 bases separated the two germline ends. The CDR3, as DNA: TGTGCCTGGAGATTCAGGGCAGCAGGTTCACCCCTCCACTTT. Residues: CAWRFRAAGSPLHF. Based on the CDR3 plus reference TRBV30 and TRBJ1-6, the full variable domain is SQTIHQWPATLVQPVGSPLSLECTVEGTSNPNLYWYRQAAGRGLQLLFYSVGIGQISSEVPQNLSASRPQDRQFILSSKKLLLSDSGFYLCAWRFRAAGSPLHFGNGTRLTVT.

V usage is TRBV5-4 and J usage is TRBJ1-6; D is perhaps TRBD1 (6 bases). Trimming stripped 1 base from V and 6 bases from J, with 14 bases between. The CDR3 covers 16 residues. The V gene's germline CDR1 is SGHNT and CDR2 YYREEE (reference sequence). The CDR3 sequence is CASSLIAGTINSPLHF. The DNA of the CDR3 is TGTGCCAGCAGCTTGATAGCCGGGACAATTAATTCACCCCTCCACTTT. The variable domain in full, with the rest retrieved from reference TRBV5-4 and TRBJ1-6, is ETGVTQSPTHLIKTRGQQVTLRCSSQSGHNTVSWYQQALGQGPQFIFQYYREEENGRGNFPPRFSGLQFPNYSSELNVNALELDDSALYLCASSLIAGTINSPLHFGNGTRLTVT.

The chain links TRBV9 to TRBJ2-1; D is possibly TRBD2 (6 bases). Per the germline V gene, CDR1 is SGDLS and CDR2 is YYNGEE. The CDR3 covers 15 residues. The V end was cut by 6 bases, the J end by 0 bases, with 13 bases between. The CDR3 region is CASTPGGSSYNEQFF. In DNA, the CDR3 is TGTGCCAGCACCCCCGGGGGAAGCTCCTACAATGAGCAGTTCTTC.

This clone was seen only a few times. V is TRBV5-4 and J is TRBJ2-7, with TRBD2 matching 12 bases. Germline trimming cut 3 bases from V and 0 bases from J; bases unmatched to any gene: 1. CDR3 length equals 15 residues. Germline CDR1 SGHNT, CDR2 YYREEE (reference sequence). CDR3: CASSSTSGGSYEQYF. CDR3 nucleotide sequence: TGTGCCAGCAGCTCGACTAGCGGGGGCTCCTACGAGCAGTACTTC.

The rearrangement links TRBV11-2 to TRBJ1-1; unclear D gene. Germline CDR1 reads SGHAT; CDR2 reads FQNNGV. V was trimmed by 0 bases and J by 1 base, leaving 3 bases between them. The CDR3 consists of 13 residues. The CDR3 reads CASSLDRNTEAFF. CDR3 bases: TGTGCCAGCAGCTTAGACAGGAACACTGAAGCTTTCTTT. The whole variable domain, remainder taken from reference TRBV11-2 and TRBJ1-1, is EAGVAQSPRYKIIEKRQSVAFWCNPISGHATLYWYQQILGQGPKLLIQFQNNGVVDDSQLPKDRFSAERLKGVDSTLKIQPAKLEDSAVYLCASSLDRNTEAFFGQGTRLTVV.

The V and J genes are TRBV2 and TRBJ1-5; no reliable D call. The CDR3 covers 13 residues. V was clipped by 5 bases and J by 3 bases, with 8 bases between them. Germline CDR1 SNHLY, CDR2 FYNNEI. CDR3 bases: TGTGCCAGCAGTATAAGTTACAATCAGCCCCAGCATTTT. Protein product: CASSISYNQPQHF.

This clone has more than one count but fewer than ten. V is TRBV25-1 and J is TRBJ1-1; maybe TRBD1 (5 bases). Germline V CDR1 and CDR2: MGHDK, SYGVNS. This CDR3 comprises 14 residues. Trimming left V 5 bases short and J 5 bases short, with 15 bases between. The CDR3 DNA reads as TGTGCCAGCAGTCTAGCTGGGGGAAGTACTGAAGCTTTCTTT. This gives the protein CASSLAGGSTEAFF.

The chain carries TRBV19 and TRBJ2-3; D is tentatively TRBD1 or TRBD2 (6 bases each). This CDR3 has 14 amino acids. V dropped 3 bases and J dropped 3 bases, with 10 bases sitting between them. CDR1 and CDR2 (germline): LNHDA, SQIVND (reference sequence). The CDR3 sequence: CASSIPGATDTQYF. DNA of the CDR3: TGTGCCAGTAGTATTCCGGGGGCGACAGATACGCAGTATTTT.

This sequence joins TRBV10-3 and TRBJ1-4; no firm D call. This CDR3 region has 14 residues. Germline assignment: CDR1 ENHRY and CDR2 SYGVKD. Trimming stripped 10 bases from V and 0 bases from J, with 12 bases between. DNA of the CDR3: TGTGCCACCGCTGACCCTGCAACTAATGAAAAACTGTTTTTT. Its translation: CATADPATNEKLFF.

The chain is built from TRBV5-1 and TRBJ2-4, with 10 positions matching TRBD1. Germline V gene lookup returns CDR1 SGHRS and CDR2 YFSETQ. With V trimmed by 4 bases and J by 8 bases, 9 bases remained unmatched. This CDR3 comprises 15 residues. This CDR3 is CASSPGDRGRDIQYF. The CDR3 DNA sequence: TGCGCCAGCAGCCCGGGTGACAGGGGGCGAGACATTCAGTACTTC.

The gene calls are TRBV7-7 and TRBJ2-2; the D call may be TRBD1 or TRBD2 (5 bases each). CDR3 length: 16 amino acids. The V gene lost 4 bases and the J gene lost 1 base, with 13 bases spanning the gap. Germline lookup yields CDR1 SSHAT and CDR2 FNYEAQ (reference sequence). DNA of the CDR3: TGTGCCAGCAGCTCCGGGGCCACCTTGAACACCGGGGAGCTGTTTTTT. Its translation: CASSSGATLNTGELFF.

The J gene is TRBJ1-6, the V gene TRBV25-1; D is unclear. Per germline, CDR1 MGHDK and CDR2 SYGVNS. The CDR3 is made up of 15 amino acids. V shed 6 bases and J shed 9 bases, with 18 bases lying between them. In nucleotides, the CDR3 is TGTGCCAGCAGCCCCGGGTTCAAAAGTAGTTCACCCCTCCACTTT. Protein product: CASSPGFKSSSPLHF.

The rearrangement joins TRBV29-1 to TRBJ2-3; 12 bases fit TRBD2. The trim removed 3 bases at V and 9 bases at J, leaving 4 bases unmatched. The CDR3 consists of 13 residues. In germline, CDR1 is SQVTM, CDR2 ANQGSEA. The CDR3 nucleotides are TGCAGCGTTGAGCTAGCGGGGGGGCAAACGCAGTATTTT. Encoded protein: CSVELAGGQTQYF.

This clone was recorded a few times. V usage is TRBV4-3 and J usage is TRBJ2-1, with D uncertain. The ends were cut back, 6 bases at V and 0 bases at J, with 15 bases in the middle. The CDR3 is 16 residues long. Per germline, CDR1 LGHNA and CDR2 YSLEER. CDR3 protein: CASRSGPLSSYNEQFF. As DNA, the CDR3 is TGCGCCAGCAGATCAGGTCCTCTGAGCTCCTACAATGAGCAGTTCTTC.

The chain carries TRBV5-1 and TRBJ2-1, with no clear D. Germline V gene sequence: CDR1 SGHRS, CDR2 YFSETQ. Trimming left V 0 bases short and J 2 bases short, with 6 bases between. This CDR3 is 14 amino acids long. CDR3 in DNA: TGCGCCAGCAGCTTGGGCGACACCTACAATGAGCAGTTCTTC. It codes for CASSLGDTYNEQFF. The full variable domain, in which reference TRBV5-1 and TRBJ2-1 provide the parts outside the CDR3, is KAGVTQTPRYLIKTRGQQVTLSCSPISGHRSVSWYQQTPGQGLQFLFEYFSETQRNKGNFPGRFSGRQFSNSRSEMNVSTLELGDSALYLCASSLGDTYNEQFFGPGTRLTVL.

The chain has TRBV6-5 and TRBJ1-2; possible D gene TRBD1, 5 bases. The CDR3 extends over 16 amino acids. Germline V gene data show CDR1 as MNHEY and CDR2 as SVGAGI. Trimming took off 0 bases at V and 1 base at J, with 12 bases between the two ends. CDR3 in amino acids: CASSYSKGRGNYGYTF. CDR3 sequence (DNA): TGTGCCAGCAGTTACTCGAAGGGAAGGGGTAACTATGGCTACACCTTC.

Notes on this clone: One junction end does not reproduce the germline sequence, and a read error may be involved. The chain combines TRBV11-2 with TRBJ2-1; 8 bases fit TRBD1. CDR3 length: 16 residues. The V gene's germline CDR1 is SGHAT and CDR2 FQNNGV. The CDR3 DNA sequence: TGCGCCAGCAGCCAAGGTGACAGGGGCTATTACAATGAGCAGTTCTTC. Amino acids: CASSQGDRGYYNEQFF.

This clone was seen once. This chain connects TRBV5-8 to TRBJ2-1, with TRBD1 as a possible D gene (7 bases). CDR1 and CDR2 (germline): SGHTS, YDEGEE. The CDR3 totals 15 residues. V lost 2 bases and J lost 3, with 12 bases in between. In DNA form, the CDR3 reads TGTGCCAGCAGCTTCGGGCAGGGGGGCTACAATGAGCAGTTCTTC. This codes for CASSFGQGGYNEQFF.

The chain combines TRBV25-1 with TRBJ2-6; the D is unclear. The V gene's germline CDR1 is MGHDK and CDR2 SYGVNS. The CDR3 spans 15 residues. The V end was cut by 4 bases, the J end by 2 bases, with 9 bases between. CDR3 in DNA: TGTGCCAGCAGTGTATGGGGTGCTGGGGCCAACGTCCTGACTTTC. This codes for CASSVWGAGANVLTF.